These 2 T cell receptor beta chains were all obtained from the same sample, sequenced in a study of T cell responses to AZD1222 COVID-19 vaccine. Sequencing used immunoSEQ multiplex PCR; TCRdb keeps in-frame clones, though not all of them. This sample has some 130,000 clones, with around nine tenths found just once. The sequenced sample was peripheral blood, obtained on day 0 of AZD1222 vaccination. The receptor source for this set is an adult in good health.

This chain uses TRBV7-8 with TRBJ2-4; tentatively, D is TRBD1 or TRBD2 (5 bases each). Germline V gene lookup returns CDR1 SGHVS and CDR2 FQNEAQ. This CDR3 contains 14 residues. V shed 6 bases and J shed 4 bases, with 13 bases lying between them. The CDR3: CASRGRDGKNIQYF. CDR3 sequence (DNA): TGTGCCAGCAGGGGCCGGGACGGAAAAAACATTCAGTACTTC.

This chain uses TRBV30 with TRBJ1-1; D might be TRBD1 (5 bases). Trimming took 2 bases from V and 1 from J, leaving 11 bases between them. The length of the CDR3 is 14 residues. Germline CDR1 reads GTSNPN; CDR2 reads SVGIG (reference sequence). CDR3 DNA sequence: TGTGCCTGGAGTATAGGACAAGCGAACACTGAAGCTTTCTTT. Its protein product is CAWSIGQANTEAFF.